This T cell receptor beta chain was recorded in a study of shared clonotypes between healthy human individuals. Turning to the study itself: Each donor contributed plates that comprised three CD4 naive, three CD4 memory, two CD8 naive and one CD8 memory.

Deep was the level used in running the assay. Sorted-subset replicate PCRs used 200 ng of genomic DNA. This amount corresponded to about 30,000 T cell genomes. Profiling relied on immunoSEQ multiplex PCR, and the TCRdb table lists in-frame clones only, not all of them. The sample has some 2.4 million clones; 90% to 95% are singletons. Trimming pared 8 bases from V and 2 bases from J, leaving 10 bases between. The CDR3 runs to 14 residues. Germline CDR1 MNHEY, CDR2 SVGAGI. The clonotype was recovered from a man aged 18 to 30 in good health. Some clones in this sample may be carry-over from other donors' samples. The rearrangement uses TRBV6-5 and TRBJ2-6, with no clear D. Material: naive CD4+ T cells from PBMCs. Subset specified: CD45RA+ positively selected. CDR3 DNA: TGTGCCAGCGCGAGTATCCCTGGGGCCAACGTCCTGACTTTC. Protein sequence: CASASIPGANVLTF.